The clone carrying this T cell receptor beta chain has just one count. Its antigen is unknown. Next came a second PCR, run for about 6 to 11 cycles, which used a sample-barcoded 5' primer along with a J-beta primer mix. From the 5' RACE reads, TCRdb called clonotypes with MiXCR, one entry per CDR3 protein. The table lists around 1,000,000 distinct CDR3 sequences, almost 25% of them singletons. This sample stems from a study of blood T cells in healthy people across ages. Study results and limitations: TCR beta diversity, measured per million T cells, fell in a roughly linear way with age.

The same sample was also used in a study of T cells of mothers and their children. That work contributes: Unrelated pairs and related pairs have their TCR recombination output shaped similarly by thymic selection.

The specimen sequenced was blood. The clonotype comes from a girl aged 2 to 9 in good health.

CDR3 coding DNA: TGTGCCAGCAGCTTAATTGGATGGACCCAGTACTTC. This gives the protein CASSLIGWTQYF. The chain recombines TRBV11-2 with TRBJ2-1, with unresolved D. The assigned J gene may be wrong: the sequence end matches TRBJ2-5 better. Germline-derived CDR1 and CDR2 are SGHAT and FQNNGV. This CDR3 is built from 12 residues.